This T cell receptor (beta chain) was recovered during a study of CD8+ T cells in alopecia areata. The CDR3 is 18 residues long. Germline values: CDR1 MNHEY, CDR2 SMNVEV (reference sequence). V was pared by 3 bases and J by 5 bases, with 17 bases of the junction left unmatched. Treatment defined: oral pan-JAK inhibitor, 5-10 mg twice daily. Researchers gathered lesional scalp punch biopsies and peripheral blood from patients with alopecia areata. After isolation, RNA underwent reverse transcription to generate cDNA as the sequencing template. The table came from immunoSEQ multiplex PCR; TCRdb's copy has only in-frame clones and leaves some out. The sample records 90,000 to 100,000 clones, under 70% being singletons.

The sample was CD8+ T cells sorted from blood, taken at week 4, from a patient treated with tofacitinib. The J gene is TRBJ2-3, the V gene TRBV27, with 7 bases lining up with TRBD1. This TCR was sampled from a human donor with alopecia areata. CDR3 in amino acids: CASSFIRVQGVIEDTQYF. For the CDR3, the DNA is TGTGCCAGCAGTTTTATCCGTGTTCAGGGGGTTATTGAAGATACGCAGTATTTT.